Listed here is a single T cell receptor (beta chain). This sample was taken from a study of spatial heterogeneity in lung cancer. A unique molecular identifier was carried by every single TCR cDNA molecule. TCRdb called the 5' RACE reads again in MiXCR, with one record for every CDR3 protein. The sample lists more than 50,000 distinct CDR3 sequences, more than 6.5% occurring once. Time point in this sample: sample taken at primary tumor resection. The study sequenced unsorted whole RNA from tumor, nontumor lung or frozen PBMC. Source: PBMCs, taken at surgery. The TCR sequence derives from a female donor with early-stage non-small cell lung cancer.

The CDR3 bases are TGTGCCAGCAGCTTAGATGGGGGTCAGCCCCAGCATTTT. Translating it yields CASSLDGGQPQHF. The chain has TRBV7-9 and TRBJ1-5, with a tentative D call TRBD1 (5 bases). The CDR3 is 13 residues long. Trimming pared 1 base from V and 6 bases from J, leaving 7 bases between. Germline loops: CDR1 SEHNR, CDR2 FQNEAQ (reference sequence).